This T cell receptor beta chain comes out of a study of blood T cell repertoires in COVID-19. Study at large: The samples span acute and convalescent COVID-19 from the United States, Italy and Spain. From T cells, B-cell-depleted T cells, or PBMCs came the material, which was cDNA or gDNA.

Germline-derived CDR1 and CDR2 are SGDLS and YYNGEE. The junction had 6 bases not matched to a gene; V was cut back by 0 bases and J by 6 bases. This CDR3 has 16 residues. Per the study methods: It was from reference gene primer amplification that nucleated cell counts were estimated. The repertoire was sequenced with immunoSEQ multiplex PCR; TCRdb's copy has only in-frame clones and lacks some. The V and J calls and clone size come from that table; D and trimming were worked out from the DNA. The top ten hold around 4.2% of the sample, which has around 150,000 clones, 76% seen once. The sequence was obtained from a woman at least 80 years old with active or convalescent COVID-19. Sequencing used peripheral blood. The V call is TRBV9, the J call TRBJ2-2; 9 positions agree with TRBD2. The DNA for the CDR3 is TGTGCCAGCAGCGTAGTCTCTAGCGGGGCCCCCGGGGAGCTGTTTTTT. It specifies CASSVVSSGAPGELFF.